This T cell receptor (beta chain) was observed in a study of cytomegalovirus exposure and HLA in healthy donors. Study-wide results and limits: For cytomegalovirus status, the classifier reportedly gave diagnoses with high specificity and sensitivity. Subsequent analysis revealed that first-cohort TCR clusters tended to co-occur in the 110 or so validation repertoires.

The donors were part of the validation cohort of some 120 subjects. That cohort was separate from the first cohort, which comprised 700 or so subjects. Assay: immunoSEQ multiplex PCR; the TCRdb copy retains only in-frame clones and omits some. The sample has approximately 200,000 clones, 75% to 85% seen once. Germline CDR1 and CDR2: MRHNA and SNTAGT. Trimming took 4 bases from V and 0 from J; bases not matched to a gene: 3. This CDR3 is 15 amino acids long. About this clone: Its cognate antigen is unknown.

The source of this sequence is a woman aged 30 to 39 in good health and CMV-seropositive. Sequenced sample: PBMCs. The chain links TRBV6-4 to TRBJ1-5; 7 bases are shared with TRBD1. The CDR3 DNA reads TGTGCCAGCAGTGTAACAGGGGATAGCAATCAGCCCCAGCATTTT. It specifies CASSVTGDSNQPQHF.